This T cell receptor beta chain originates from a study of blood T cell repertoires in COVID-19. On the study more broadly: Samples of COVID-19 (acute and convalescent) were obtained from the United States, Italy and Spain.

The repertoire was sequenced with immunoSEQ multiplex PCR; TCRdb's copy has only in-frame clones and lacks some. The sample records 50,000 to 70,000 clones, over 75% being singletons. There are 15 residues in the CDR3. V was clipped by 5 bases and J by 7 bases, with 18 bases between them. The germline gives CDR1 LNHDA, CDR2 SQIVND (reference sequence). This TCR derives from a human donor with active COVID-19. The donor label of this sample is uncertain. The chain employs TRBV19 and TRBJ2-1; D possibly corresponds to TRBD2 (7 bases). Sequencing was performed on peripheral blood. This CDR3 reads CASSYGEGHGNEQFF. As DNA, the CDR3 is TGTGCCAGTAGTTATGGGGAGGGACACGGGAATGAGCAGTTCTTC.